One and the same sample provided the 19 T cell receptor beta chains below, sequenced in a study of CD8+ T cells in alopecia areata. Treatment of the sample: oral pan-JAK inhibitor, 5-10 mg twice daily. Extracted RNA was reverse transcribed, and the resulting cDNA served as sequencing template. Clones were read by immunoSEQ multiplex PCR, and TCRdb kept only the in-frame ones, dropping some. The repertoire includes about 130,000 clones, 50% to 65% of them detected once, and 15% to 20% sits in the top ten. Sequencing used CD8+ T cells sorted from blood, obtained at week 4, from a patient treated with tofacitinib. The receptors were gathered from a human donor with alopecia areata.

This clone was seen only a few times. The rearrangement links TRBV20-1 to TRBJ2-5; D gene uncertain. The V gene lost 3 bases and the J gene lost 4 bases, with 3 bases spanning the gap. The length of the CDR3 is 10 residues. Per germline, CDR1 DFQATT and CDR2 SNEGSKA (reference sequence). DNA of the CDR3: TGCAGTGCTAGGGTAGAGACCCAGTACTTC. Protein sequence: CSARVETQYF.

The chain uses TRBV15 and TRBJ2-5; 7 bases fit TRBD1. The CDR3 loop spans 15 amino acids. Germline loops: CDR1 LNHNV, CDR2 YYDKDF (reference sequence). J lost 2 bases, V lost 0 bases, and 3 bases had no gene match. CDR3 protein: CATSRDSGQQETQYF. In DNA, the CDR3 is TGTGCCACCAGCAGAGATTCGGGACAGCAAGAGACCCAGTACTTC.

The genes are TRBV20-1 and TRBJ1-1; D uncertain. Germline V lookup: CDR1 DFQATT, CDR2 SNEGSKA (reference sequence). This CDR3 spans 9 amino acids. The CDR3 DNA reads as TGCAGCCTCCAGGAGGATGCTTTCTTT. It is translated as CSLQEDAFF.

This sequence joins TRBV4-1 and TRBJ1-5; TRBD1 might be the D (6 bases). The CDR3 is made up of 15 amino acids. V dropped 0 bases and J dropped 5 bases, with 11 bases sitting between them. From germline, CDR1 is MGHRA and CDR2 YSYEKL. The CDR3, as DNA: TGCGCCAGCAGCCAAGATGTGGGGGCGTATCAGCCCCAGCATTTT. Amino acids: CASSQDVGAYQPQHF.

A word on this clone: This sample includes further DNA sequences coding for the same CDR3. The genes are TRBV29-1 and TRBJ2-2; D is ambiguous. The CDR3 is 13 residues long. Germline-derived CDR1 and CDR2 are SQVTM and ANQGSEA. V was cut by 4 bases and J by 0 bases, with 6 bases left in between. CDR3 DNA: TGCAGCGTTGTGGCGGCGAACACCGGGGAGCTGTTTTTT. This codes for CSVVAANTGELFF.

The chain employs TRBV9 and TRBJ2-7, with 7 bases fitting TRBD1. Trimming removed 0 bases from V and 4 bases from J; junction bases left unmatched: 7. CDR1 and CDR2 from the germline V gene are SGDLS and YYNGEE. The CDR3 consists of 15 residues. CDR3 protein: CASSVGGRGTYEQYF. CDR3 coding DNA: TGTGCCAGCAGCGTAGGGGGCAGGGGGACGTACGAGCAGTACTTC.

This clone was seen a handful of times. The V gene is TRBV2, the J gene TRBJ2-7; 9 nucleotides agree with TRBD2. V lost 2 bases, J lost 4 bases, and 6 bases stayed unmatched. This CDR3 has 15 residues. Looked up from germline, CDR1 is SNHLY and CDR2 is FYNNEI. The CDR3 region is CASSESQTSGYEQYF. Written as DNA, the CDR3 is TGTGCCAGCAGTGAAAGCCAAACTAGCGGGTACGAGCAGTACTTC.

The chain has TRBV25-1 and TRBJ2-2, with 10 bases matching TRBD2. The ends lost 0 bases at V and 7 bases at J; junction bases unmatched: 5. This CDR3 comprises 16 residues. CDR1 is MGHDK and CDR2 is SYGVNS in the germline V gene. CDR3 residues: CASSEYELAGIGELFF. The DNA for the CDR3 is TGTGCCAGCAGTGAATATGAACTAGCGGGGATCGGGGAGCTGTTTTTT.

DNA of the CDR3: TGTGCCATCCTAAGGGGGGATTGGGGCTACACCTTC. It translates to CAILRGDWGYTF. The chain couples TRBV2 to TRBJ1-2; D possibly corresponds to TRBD1 (6 bases). This CDR3 is 12 amino acids long. Per the germline V gene, CDR1 is SNHLY and CDR2 is FYNNEI. V shed 10 bases and J shed 8 bases, with 17 bases lying between them.

A few counts support this clone. J is TRBJ2-7 and V is TRBV30; D call uncertain. The CDR3 totals 12 residues. V was pared by 1 base and J by 3 bases, with 7 bases between. Germline CDR1 reads GTSNPN; CDR2 reads SVGIG (reference sequence). CDR3 DNA: TGTGCCTGGAGTGGGCCGGTCTACGAGCAGTACTTC. Protein: CAWSGPVYEQYF.

This clone was recorded only once. The rearrangement links TRBV7-6 to TRBJ1-6; possible D gene TRBD1, 6 bases. V dropped 5 bases and J dropped 7 bases, with 24 bases sitting between them. There are 18 residues in the CDR3. CDR1 and CDR2 from the germline V gene are SGHVS and FNYEAQ. CDR3 in amino acids: CASSTHRQALRPNSPLHF. The CDR3 DNA is TGTGCCAGCAGCACCCATCGACAGGCCCTAAGGCCAAATTCACCCCTCCACTTT.

J is TRBJ2-3 and V is TRBV5-1; 7 bases fit TRBD2. CDR1 SGHRS and CDR2 YFSETQ come from the germline V gene. Losses at the gene ends were 4 bases for V and 4 bases for J; bases not matched to a gene: 9. The CDR3 is made up of 15 amino acids. CDR3 loop: CASSTHGGRADTQYF. The CDR3 DNA reads as TGCGCCAGCAGCACCCATGGGGGGAGGGCAGATACGCAGTATTTT.

The chain joins TRBV19 to TRBJ2-5, with 10 bases fitting TRBD2. The CDR3 covers 14 residues. Per germline, CDR1 LNHDA and CDR2 SQIVND (reference sequence). With V trimmed by 7 bases and J by 4 bases, 6 bases remained unmatched. The CDR3 DNA is TGTGCCAGTAACCGAGCGGGGGGGTCAGAGACCCAGTACTTC. It yields the protein CASNRAGGSETQYF.

CDR3 nucleotide sequence: TGTGCCTCGGGAGGGGCAGGGCCAACTGGGGCCAACGTCCTGACTTTC. Encoded protein: CASGGAGPTGANVLTF. This rearrangement joins TRBV10-3 to TRBJ2-6; 8 bases agree with TRBD2. V lost 11 bases and J lost 2; bases outside the gene matches: 11. There are 16 residues in the CDR3. Germline V lookup: CDR1 ENHRY, CDR2 SYGVKD.

The rearrangement links TRBV7-9 to TRBJ1-2, with no clear D. The CDR3 runs to 14 residues. V was clipped by 4 bases and J by 2 bases, with 11 bases between them. The V gene's germline CDR1 is SEHNR and CDR2 FQNEAQ (reference sequence). CDR3 sequence (DNA): TGTGCCAGCAGCTCGGACGGGTTAAACTATGGCTACACCTTC. Amino acids: CASSSDGLNYGYTF.

The rearrangement uses TRBV9 and TRBJ1-1; TRBD1 matches at 10 bases. The CDR3 has 15 residues. Germline trimming cut 3 bases from V and 4 bases from J; bases unmatched to any gene: 6. Germline lookup yields CDR1 SGDLS and CDR2 YYNGEE. The CDR3 loop is CASSEGTGDGTEAFF. In nucleotides, the CDR3 is TGTGCCAGCAGCGAGGGGACAGGGGATGGCACTGAAGCTTTCTTT.

This clone came up a few times. This chain joins TRBV12-5 and TRBJ1-5, with D unclear. This CDR3 spans 11 amino acids. Trimming shortened V by 0 bases and J by 6 bases, and 0 bases separated the two germline ends. The germline V gene encodes CDR1 LGHNT and CDR2 FRNRAP. DNA of the CDR3: TGTGCTAGTGGTTTGGTTCAGCCCCAGCATTTT. Protein: CASGLVQPQHF.

This chain joins TRBV18 and TRBJ2-7; tentatively, D is TRBD1 or TRBD2 (5 bases each). The germline V gene encodes CDR1 KGHSH and CDR2 LQKENI. This CDR3 comprises 14 residues. V was trimmed by 6 bases and J by 0 bases, leaving 12 bases between them. The CDR3 sequence: CASSPRDDSYEQYF. DNA for the CDR3: TGTGCCAGCTCGCCCCGGGACGACTCCTACGAGCAGTACTTC.

The rearrangement uses TRBV29-1 and TRBJ2-1; either TRBD1 or TRBD2 may supply D (5 bases each). Per germline, CDR1 SQVTM and CDR2 ANQGSEA. The CDR3 extends over 12 amino acids. Trimming stripped 8 bases from V and 7 bases from J, with 15 bases between. The CDR3 is CSPLGVRNEQFF. The CDR3 DNA reads as TGCAGCCCACTGGGGGTCCGGAATGAGCAGTTCTTC.